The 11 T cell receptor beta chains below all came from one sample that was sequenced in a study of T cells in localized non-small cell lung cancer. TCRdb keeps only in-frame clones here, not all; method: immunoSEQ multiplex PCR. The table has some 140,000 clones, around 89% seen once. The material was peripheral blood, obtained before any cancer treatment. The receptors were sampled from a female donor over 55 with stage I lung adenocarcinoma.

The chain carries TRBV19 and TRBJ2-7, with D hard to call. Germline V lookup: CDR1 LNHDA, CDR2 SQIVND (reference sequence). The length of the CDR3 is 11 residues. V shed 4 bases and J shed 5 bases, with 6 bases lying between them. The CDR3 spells CASSKMNEQYF. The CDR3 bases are TGTGCCAGTAGTAAAATGAACGAGCAGTACTTC.

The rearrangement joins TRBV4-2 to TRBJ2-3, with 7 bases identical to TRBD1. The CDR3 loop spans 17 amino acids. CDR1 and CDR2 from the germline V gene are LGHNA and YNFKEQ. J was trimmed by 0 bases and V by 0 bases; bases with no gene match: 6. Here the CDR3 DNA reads TGTGCCAGCAGCCAAGAGGGACAGAGAGTTAGCACAGATACGCAGTATTTT. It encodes CASSQEGQRVSTDTQYF.

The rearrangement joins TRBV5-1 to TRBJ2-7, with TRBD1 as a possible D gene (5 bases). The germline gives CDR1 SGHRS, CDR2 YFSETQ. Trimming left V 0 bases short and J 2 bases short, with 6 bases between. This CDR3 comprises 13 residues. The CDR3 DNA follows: TGCGCCAGCAGCTTGGACAGGACCTACGAGCAGTACTTC. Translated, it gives CASSLDRTYEQYF. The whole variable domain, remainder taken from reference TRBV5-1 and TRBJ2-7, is KAGVTQTPRYLIKTRGQQVTLSCSPISGHRSVSWYQQTPGQGLQFLFEYFSETQRNKGNFPGRFSGRQFSNSRSEMNVSTLELGDSALYLCASSLDRTYEQYFGPGTRLTVT.

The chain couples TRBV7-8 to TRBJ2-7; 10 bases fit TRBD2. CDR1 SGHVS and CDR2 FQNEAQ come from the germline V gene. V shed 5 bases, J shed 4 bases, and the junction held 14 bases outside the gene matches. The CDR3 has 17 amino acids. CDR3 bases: TGTGCCAGCAGCCCCCCGATCTTATTAGCGGGAGGATACGAGCAGTACTTC. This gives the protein CASSPPILLAGGYEQYF. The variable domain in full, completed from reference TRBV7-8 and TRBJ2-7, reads GAGVSQSPRYKVAKRGQDVALRCDPISGHVSLFWYQQALGQGPEFLTYFQNEAQLDKSGLPSDRFFAERPEGSVSTLKIQRTQQEDSAVYLCASSPPILLAGGYEQYFGPGTRLTVT.

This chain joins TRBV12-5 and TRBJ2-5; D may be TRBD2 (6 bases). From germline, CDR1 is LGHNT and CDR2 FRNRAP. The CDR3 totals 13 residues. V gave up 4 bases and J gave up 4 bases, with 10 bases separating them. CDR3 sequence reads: CASGSRGRETQYF. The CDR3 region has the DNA TGTGCTAGTGGTTCCCGGGGGAGAGAGACCCAGTACTTC.

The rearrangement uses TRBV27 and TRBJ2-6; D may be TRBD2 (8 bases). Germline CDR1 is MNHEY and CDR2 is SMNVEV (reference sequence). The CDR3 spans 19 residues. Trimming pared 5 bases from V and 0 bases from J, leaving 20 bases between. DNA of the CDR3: TGTGCCAGCAGTACCCCCGGGAGGGGGCGGTCCTCTGGGGCCAACGTCCTGACTTTC. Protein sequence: CASSTPGRGRSSGANVLTF.

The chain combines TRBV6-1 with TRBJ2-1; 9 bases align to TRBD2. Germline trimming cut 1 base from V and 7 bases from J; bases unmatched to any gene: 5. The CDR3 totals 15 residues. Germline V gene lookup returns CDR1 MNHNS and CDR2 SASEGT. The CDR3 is CASSEVSSGKNEQFF. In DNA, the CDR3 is TGTGCCAGCAGTGAAGTGTCTAGCGGGAAGAATGAGCAGTTCTTC.

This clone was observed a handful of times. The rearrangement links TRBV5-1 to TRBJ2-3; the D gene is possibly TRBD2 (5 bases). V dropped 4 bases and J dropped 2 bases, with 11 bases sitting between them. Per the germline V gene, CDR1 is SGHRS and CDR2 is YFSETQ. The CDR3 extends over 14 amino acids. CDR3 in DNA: TGCGCCAGCAGCAAGGACTGGAACACAGATACGCAGTATTTT. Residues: CASSKDWNTDTQYF.

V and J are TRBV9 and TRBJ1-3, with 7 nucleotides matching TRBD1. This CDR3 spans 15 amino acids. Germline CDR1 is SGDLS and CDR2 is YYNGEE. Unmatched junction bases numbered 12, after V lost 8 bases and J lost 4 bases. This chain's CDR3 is CARGLDRASGNTIYF. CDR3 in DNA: TGTGCCAGAGGATTAGACAGGGCGTCCGGAAACACCATATATTTT.

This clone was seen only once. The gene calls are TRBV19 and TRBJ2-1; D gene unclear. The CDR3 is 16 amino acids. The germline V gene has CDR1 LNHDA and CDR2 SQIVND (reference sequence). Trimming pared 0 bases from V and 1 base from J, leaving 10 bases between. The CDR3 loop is CASSIDTSVSYNEQFF. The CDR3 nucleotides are TGTGCCAGTAGTATAGATACAAGCGTATCCTACAATGAGCAGTTCTTC.

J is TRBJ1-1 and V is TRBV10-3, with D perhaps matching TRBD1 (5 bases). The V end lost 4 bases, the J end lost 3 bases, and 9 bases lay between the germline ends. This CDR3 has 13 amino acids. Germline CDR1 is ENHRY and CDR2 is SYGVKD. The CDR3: CAISGRGDTEAFF. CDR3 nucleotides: TGTGCCATCAGTGGACGAGGGGACACTGAAGCTTTCTTT.